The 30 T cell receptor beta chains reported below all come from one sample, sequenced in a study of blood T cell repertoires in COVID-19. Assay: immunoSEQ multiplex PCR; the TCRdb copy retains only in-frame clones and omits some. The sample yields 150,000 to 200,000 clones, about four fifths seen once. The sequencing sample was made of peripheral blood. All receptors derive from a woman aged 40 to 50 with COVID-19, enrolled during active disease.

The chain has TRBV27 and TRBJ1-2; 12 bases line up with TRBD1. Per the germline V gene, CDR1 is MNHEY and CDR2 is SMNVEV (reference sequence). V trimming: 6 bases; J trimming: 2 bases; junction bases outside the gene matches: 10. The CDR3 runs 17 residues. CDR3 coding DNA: TGTGCCAGCAGGTCAAGGGGGACAGGGGGCGAAAACTATGGCTACACCTTC. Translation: CASRSRGTGGENYGYTF.

CDR3 in amino acids: CASSPVGGTNYEQYF. CDR3 DNA sequence: TGTGCCAGCAGCCCAGTCGGCGGGACTAACTACGAGCAGTACTTC. The chain has TRBV7-8 and TRBJ2-7, with 7 nucleotides matching TRBD2. Germline V gives CDR1 SGHVS, CDR2 FQNEAQ. V dropped 5 bases and J dropped 3; count of bases not matched to a gene: 10. The CDR3 contains 15 residues. Supplemented by reference TRBV7-8 and TRBJ2-7, the full variable domain reads GAGVSQSPRYKVAKRGQDVALRCDPISGHVSLFWYQQALGQGPEFLTYFQNEAQLDKSGLPSDRFFAERPEGSVSTLKIQRTQQEDSAVYLCASSPVGGTNYEQYFGPGTRLTVT.

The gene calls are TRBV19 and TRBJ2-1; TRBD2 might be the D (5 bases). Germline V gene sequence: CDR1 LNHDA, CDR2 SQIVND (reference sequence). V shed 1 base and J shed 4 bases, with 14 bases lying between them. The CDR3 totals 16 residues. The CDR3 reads CASSIGRTHPYNEQFF. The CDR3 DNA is TGTGCCAGTAGTATAGGTAGGACTCACCCTTACAATGAGCAGTTCTTC.

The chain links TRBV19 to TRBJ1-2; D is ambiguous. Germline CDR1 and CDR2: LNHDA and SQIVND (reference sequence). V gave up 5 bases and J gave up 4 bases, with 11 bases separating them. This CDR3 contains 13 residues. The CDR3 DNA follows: TGTGCCAGTAGTCCCGGACTGAGCTATGGCTACACCTTC. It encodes CASSPGLSYGYTF.

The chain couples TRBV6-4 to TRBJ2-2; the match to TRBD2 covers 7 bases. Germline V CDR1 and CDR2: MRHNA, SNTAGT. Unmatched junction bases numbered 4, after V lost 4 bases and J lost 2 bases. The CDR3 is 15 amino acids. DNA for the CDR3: TGTGCCAGCAGTGTTACAGCGGGAAACACCGGGGAGCTGTTTTTT. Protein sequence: CASSVTAGNTGELFF.

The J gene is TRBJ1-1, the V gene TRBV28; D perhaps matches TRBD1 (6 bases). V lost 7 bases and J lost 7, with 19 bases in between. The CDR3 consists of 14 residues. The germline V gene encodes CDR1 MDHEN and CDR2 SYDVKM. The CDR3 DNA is TGTGCCAGCAAGCGGGGGGCGAGTTGGGGTGAAGCTTTCTTT. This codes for CASKRGASWGEAFF.

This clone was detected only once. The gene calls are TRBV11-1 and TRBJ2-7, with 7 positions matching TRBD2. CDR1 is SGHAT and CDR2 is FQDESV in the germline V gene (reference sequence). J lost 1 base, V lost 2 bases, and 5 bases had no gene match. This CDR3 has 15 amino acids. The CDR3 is CASSLNSGRSYEQYF. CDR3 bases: TGTGCCAGCAGCTTAAATAGCGGGCGATCCTACGAGCAGTACTTC. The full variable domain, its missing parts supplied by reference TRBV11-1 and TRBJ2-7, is EAEVAQSPRYKITEKSQAVAFWCDPISGHATLYWYRQILGQGPELLVQFQDESVVDDSQLPKDRFSAERLKGVDSTLKIQPAELGDSAMYLCASSLNSGRSYEQYFGPGTRLTVT.

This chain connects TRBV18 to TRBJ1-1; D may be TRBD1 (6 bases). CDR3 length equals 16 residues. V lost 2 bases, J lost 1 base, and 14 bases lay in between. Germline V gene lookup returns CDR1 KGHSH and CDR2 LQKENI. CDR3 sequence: CASSPMGGASNTEAFF. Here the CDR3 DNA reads TGTGCCAGCTCACCAATGGGGGGGGCTTCGAACACTGAAGCTTTCTTT.

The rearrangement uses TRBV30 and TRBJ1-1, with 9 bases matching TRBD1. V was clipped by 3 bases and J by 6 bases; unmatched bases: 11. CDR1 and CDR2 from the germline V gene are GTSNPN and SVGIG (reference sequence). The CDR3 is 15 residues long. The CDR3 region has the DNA TGTGCCTGGAGAAAAGGGGACAGGGTAAGTCCTGAAGCTTTCTTT. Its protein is CAWRKGDRVSPEAFF.

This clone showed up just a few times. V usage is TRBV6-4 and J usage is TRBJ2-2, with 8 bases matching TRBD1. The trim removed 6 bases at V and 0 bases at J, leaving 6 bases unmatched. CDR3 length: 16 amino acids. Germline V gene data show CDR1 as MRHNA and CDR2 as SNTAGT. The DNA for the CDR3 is TGTGCCAGCAGCCCCAAGGACAGGGCGAACACCGGGGAGCTGTTTTTT. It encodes CASSPKDRANTGELFF.

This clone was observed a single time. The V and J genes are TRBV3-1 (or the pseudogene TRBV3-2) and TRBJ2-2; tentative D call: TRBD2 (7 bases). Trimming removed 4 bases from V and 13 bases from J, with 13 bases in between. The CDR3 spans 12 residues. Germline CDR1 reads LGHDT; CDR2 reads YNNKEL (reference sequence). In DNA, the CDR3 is TGTGCCAGCAGCCCCGCGGGGGCAGGGCTGTTTTTT. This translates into CASSPAGAGLFF.

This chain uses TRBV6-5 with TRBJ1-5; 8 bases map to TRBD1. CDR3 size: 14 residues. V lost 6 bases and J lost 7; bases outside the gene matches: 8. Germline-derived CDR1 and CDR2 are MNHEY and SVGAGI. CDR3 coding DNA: TGTGCCAGCAGCTACAGGGGGACGAACCAGCCCCAGCATTTT. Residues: CASSYRGTNQPQHF.

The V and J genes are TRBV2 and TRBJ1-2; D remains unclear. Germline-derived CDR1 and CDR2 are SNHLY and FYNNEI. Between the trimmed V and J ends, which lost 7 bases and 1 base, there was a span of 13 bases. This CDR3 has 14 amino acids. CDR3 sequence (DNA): TGTGCCAGCACCGTCGACGGACTTAACTATGGCTACACCTTC. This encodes CASTVDGLNYGYTF.

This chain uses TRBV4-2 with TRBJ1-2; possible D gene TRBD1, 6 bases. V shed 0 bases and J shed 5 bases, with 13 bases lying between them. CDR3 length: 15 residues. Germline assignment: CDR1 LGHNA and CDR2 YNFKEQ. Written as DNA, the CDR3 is TGTGCCAGCAGCCAAGAGATCACAGGGTTGTATGGCTACACCTTC. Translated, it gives CASSQEITGLYGYTF.

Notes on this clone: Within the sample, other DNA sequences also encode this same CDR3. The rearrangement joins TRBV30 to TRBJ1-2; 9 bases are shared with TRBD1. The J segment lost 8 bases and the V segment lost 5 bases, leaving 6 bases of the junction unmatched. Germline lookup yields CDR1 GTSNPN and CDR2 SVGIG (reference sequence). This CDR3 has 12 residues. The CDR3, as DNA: TGTGCCTGGGGACGGACAGGGGTAGGCTACACCTTC. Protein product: CAWGRTGVGYTF.

CDR3 protein: CASSPTSGGAGEQFF. CDR3 DNA sequence: TGCGCCAGCAGCCCAACTAGCGGGGGGGCAGGTGAGCAGTTCTTC. The rearrangement uses TRBV5-1 and TRBJ2-1, with TRBD2 identical over 13 bases. The CDR3 is 15 residues long. Germline CDR1 is SGHRS and CDR2 is YFSETQ. The junction had 7 bases not matched to a gene; V was cut back by 4 bases and J by 9 bases.

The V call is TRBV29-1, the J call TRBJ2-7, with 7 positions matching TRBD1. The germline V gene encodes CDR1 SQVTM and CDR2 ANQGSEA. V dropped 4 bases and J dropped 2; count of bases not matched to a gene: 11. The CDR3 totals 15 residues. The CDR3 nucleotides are TGCAGCGTTGTTTCCAAGGGGGCAGGACCCTACGAGCAGTACTTC. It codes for CSVVSKGAGPYEQYF.

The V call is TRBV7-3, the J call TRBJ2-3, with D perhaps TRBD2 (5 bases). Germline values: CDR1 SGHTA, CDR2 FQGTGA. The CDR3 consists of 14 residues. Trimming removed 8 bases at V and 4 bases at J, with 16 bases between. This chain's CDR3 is CASGSVPDADTQYF. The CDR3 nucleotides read TGTGCCAGCGGGAGCGTTCCCGATGCAGATACGCAGTATTTT.

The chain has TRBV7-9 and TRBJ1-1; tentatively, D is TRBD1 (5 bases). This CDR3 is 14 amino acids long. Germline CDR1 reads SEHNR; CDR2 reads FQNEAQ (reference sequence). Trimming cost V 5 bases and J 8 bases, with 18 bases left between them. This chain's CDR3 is CASSLNGGADEAFF. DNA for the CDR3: TGTGCCAGCAGCCTCAACGGGGGAGCGGACGAAGCTTTCTTT.

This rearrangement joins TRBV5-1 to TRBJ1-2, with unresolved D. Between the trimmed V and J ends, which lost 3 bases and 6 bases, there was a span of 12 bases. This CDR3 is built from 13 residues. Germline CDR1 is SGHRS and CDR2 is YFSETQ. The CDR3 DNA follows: TGCGCCAGCAGCTCAGGACCCGGGAATGGCTACACCTTC. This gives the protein CASSSGPGNGYTF.

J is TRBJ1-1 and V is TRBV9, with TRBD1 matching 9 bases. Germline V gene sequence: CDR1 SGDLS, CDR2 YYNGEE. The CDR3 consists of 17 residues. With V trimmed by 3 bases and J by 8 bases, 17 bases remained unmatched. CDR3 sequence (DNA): TGTGCCAGCAGCGCAGGACAGGGACAGGGACGGTCCTCAGAAGCTTTCTTT. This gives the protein CASSAGQGQGRSSEAFF. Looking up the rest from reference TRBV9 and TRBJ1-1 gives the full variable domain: DSGVTQTPKHLITATGQRVTLRCSPRSGDLSVYWYQQSLDQGLQFLIQYYNGEERAKGNILERFSAQQFPDLHSELNLSSLELGDSALYFCASSAGQGQGRSSEAFFGQGTRLTVV.

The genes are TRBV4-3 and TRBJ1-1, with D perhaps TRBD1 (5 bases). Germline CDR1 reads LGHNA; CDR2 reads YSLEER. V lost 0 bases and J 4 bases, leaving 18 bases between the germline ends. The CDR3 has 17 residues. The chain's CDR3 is CASSQDLMAGPGTEAFF. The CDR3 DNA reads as TGCGCCAGCAGCCAAGATCTCATGGCAGGGCCGGGCACTGAAGCTTTCTTT.

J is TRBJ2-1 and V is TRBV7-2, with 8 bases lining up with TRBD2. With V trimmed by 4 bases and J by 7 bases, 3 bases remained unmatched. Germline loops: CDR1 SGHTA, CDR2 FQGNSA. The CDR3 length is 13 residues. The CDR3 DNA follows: TGTGCCAGCAGCTCGGGACTAGATAATGAGCAGTTCTTC. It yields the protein CASSSGLDNEQFF.

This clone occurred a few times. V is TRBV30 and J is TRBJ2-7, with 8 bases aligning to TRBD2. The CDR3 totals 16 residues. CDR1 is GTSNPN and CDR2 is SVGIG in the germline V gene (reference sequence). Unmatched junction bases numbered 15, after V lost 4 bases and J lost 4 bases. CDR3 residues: CAWKSPLGLGEYEQYF. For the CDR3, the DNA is TGTGCCTGGAAATCGCCGTTGGGACTAGGAGAATACGAGCAGTACTTC.

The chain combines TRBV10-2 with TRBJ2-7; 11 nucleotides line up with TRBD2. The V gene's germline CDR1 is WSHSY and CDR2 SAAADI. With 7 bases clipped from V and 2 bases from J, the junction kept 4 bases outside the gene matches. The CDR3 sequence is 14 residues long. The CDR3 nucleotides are TGCGCCAGCACATCGGGACTAGCGGCCTACGAGCAGTACTTC. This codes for CASTSGLAAYEQYF.

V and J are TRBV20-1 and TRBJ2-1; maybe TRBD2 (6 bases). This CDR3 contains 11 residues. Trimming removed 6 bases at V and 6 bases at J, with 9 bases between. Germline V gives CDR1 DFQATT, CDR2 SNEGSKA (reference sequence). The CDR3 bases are TGCAGTGCGGCGACTAGCAATGAGCAGTTCTTC. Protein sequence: CSAATSNEQFF.

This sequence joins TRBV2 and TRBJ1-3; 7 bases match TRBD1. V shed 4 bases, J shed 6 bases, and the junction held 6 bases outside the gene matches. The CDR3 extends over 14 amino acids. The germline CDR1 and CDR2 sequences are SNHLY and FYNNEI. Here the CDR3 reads CASSVLTGPNTIYF. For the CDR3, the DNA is TGTGCCAGCAGTGTCCTGACAGGGCCAAACACCATATATTTT. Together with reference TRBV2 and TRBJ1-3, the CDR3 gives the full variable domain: EPEVTQTPSHQVTQMGQEVILRCVPISNHLYFYWYRQILGQKVEFLVSFYNNEISEKSEIFDDQFSVERPDGSNFTLKIRSTKLEDSAMYFCASSVLTGPNTIYFGEGSWLTVV.

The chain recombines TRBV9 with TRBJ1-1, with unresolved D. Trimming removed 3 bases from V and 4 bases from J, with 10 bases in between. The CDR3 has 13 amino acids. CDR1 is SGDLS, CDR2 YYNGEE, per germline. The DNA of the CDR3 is TGTGCCAGCAGCGCCTCGGAGGGCACTGAAGCTTTCTTT. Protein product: CASSASEGTEAFF. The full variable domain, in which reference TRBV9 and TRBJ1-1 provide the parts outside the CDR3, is DSGVTQTPKHLITATGQRVTLRCSPRSGDLSVYWYQQSLDQGLQFLIQYYNGEERAKGNILERFSAQQFPDLHSELNLSSLELGDSALYFCASSASEGTEAFFGQGTRLTVV.

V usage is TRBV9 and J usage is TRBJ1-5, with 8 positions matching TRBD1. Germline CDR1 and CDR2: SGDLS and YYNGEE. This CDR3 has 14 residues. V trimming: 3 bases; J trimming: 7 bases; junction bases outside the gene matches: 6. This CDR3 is CASSADRGGQPQHF. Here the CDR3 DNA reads TGTGCCAGCAGCGCCGACAGGGGCGGGCAGCCCCAGCATTTT.

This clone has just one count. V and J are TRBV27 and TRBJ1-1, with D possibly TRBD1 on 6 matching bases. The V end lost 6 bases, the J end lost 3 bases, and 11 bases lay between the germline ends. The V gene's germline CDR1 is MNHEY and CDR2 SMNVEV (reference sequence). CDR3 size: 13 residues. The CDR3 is CASRPPGDTEAFF. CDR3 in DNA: TGTGCCAGCAGACCCCCAGGGGACACTGAAGCTTTCTTT.